Each of the 30 T cell receptor beta chains below was sequenced from the same sample in a study of T cell clonality in common variable immunodeficiency. Data came from immunoSEQ multiplex PCR; TCRdb stores just in-frame clones and leaves some out. The sample holds roughly 60,000 clones, and no clone turns up only once. The sequencing sample was made of peripheral blood mononuclear cells. These receptors were obtained from a person between 18 and 75 years old in good health.

This clone was seen repeatedly, ten times or more. The CDR3 sequence is CASSIGTSGPTTDTQYF. The sequenced part of the CDR3 DNA is TGTGCCAGTAGTATAGGGACTAGCGGACCAACCACAGATACG. The rearrangement links TRBV19 to TRBJ2-3, with TRBD2 identical over 10 bases. The CDR3 goes on 3 residues after the read ends, and that part is filled in from the germline J gene. Germline V gene lookup returns CDR1 LNHDA and CDR2 SQIVND (reference sequence). The CDR3 spans 17 residues. The V segment lost 1 base and the J segment 2 bases; nucleotides outside the gene matches: 6.

This clone was recorded many times. The CDR3 end falls 3 residues outside the read, so it is completed with the germline J gene. V is TRBV19 and J is TRBJ2-5; TRBD2 aligns across 16 bases. CDR3 length: 16 residues. Looked up from germline, CDR1 is LNHDA and CDR2 is SQIVND (reference sequence). Germline trimming cut 6 bases from V and 5 bases from J; bases unmatched to any gene: 6. Partial CDR3 DNA: TGTGCCAGTAGCATGGGACTAGCGGGAGGGTCTGAGACC. This gives the protein CASSMGLAGGSET. In full, the CDR3 is CASSMGLAGGSETQYF.

This clone was counted at least ten times. The missing CDR3 end, 3 residues past where the read stops, is filled in from the germline J gene. The gene calls are TRBV19 and TRBJ2-1; D remains ambiguous. Trimming removed 1 base at V and 6 bases at J, with 4 bases between. CDR1 and CDR2 (germline): LNHDA, SQIVND (reference sequence). The CDR3 loop spans 12 amino acids. Partial CDR3 DNA: TGTGCCAGTAGTATAGCGGTCAATGAG. This translates into CASSIAVNE. The entire CDR3 protein is CASSIAVNEQFF.

There are many counts of this clone. The missing CDR3 end, 3 residues past where the read stops, is filled in from the germline J gene. The rearrangement uses TRBV20-1 and TRBJ2-3; a possible D gene is TRBD1 (6 bases). This CDR3 has 15 residues. CDR1 is DFQATT, CDR2 SNEGSKA, per germline (reference sequence). Trimming shortened V by 7 bases and J by 1 base, and 18 bases separated the two germline ends. The covered CDR3 bases are TGCAGTGGATTAGGGGGAAAGGGTGGCACAGATACG. Residues: CSGLGGKGGTDT. The whole CDR3 sequence reads CSGLGGKGGTDTQYF.

This clone was seen ten or more times. The CDR3 end is not reached by the read, which stops 3 residues before it; the germline J gene fills it in. This sequence joins TRBV19 and TRBJ1-1; D perhaps matches TRBD1 (6 bases). The CDR3 is 13 amino acids. From germline, CDR1 is LNHDA and CDR2 SQIVND (reference sequence). CDR3 sequence: CASSMTTGFKAFF. The sequenced CDR3 bases are TGTGCCAGTAGTATGACAACAGGGTTCAAA.

This clone has only a few counts. With the read ending 3 residues before the CDR3 end, the germline J gene is used to fill in that end. Other DNA sequences of this sample code for an identical CDR3. V gene TRBV7-2 combines with J gene TRBJ2-7; maybe TRBD1 (5 bases). The CDR3 is 15 amino acids. V lost 4 bases, J lost 2 bases, and 15 bases lay in between. The germline CDR1 and CDR2 sequences are SGHTA and FQGNSA. The CDR3 sequence: CASSSGLDRAYEQYF. CDR3 DNA (partial): TGTGCCAGCAGCTCAGGCCTCGACAGAGCCTACGAG.

This clone showed up many times. Read sequence stops 3 residues before the CDR3 end, and the germline J gene provides the missing end. The chain uses TRBV5-1 and TRBJ2-3, with 7 nucleotides matching TRBD2. The CDR3 totals 16 residues. V lost 2 bases, J lost 2 bases, and 8 bases stayed unmatched. Germline V gene lookup returns CDR1 SGHRS and CDR2 YFSETQ. The CDR3 DNA, read in part, is TGCGCCAGCAGCTTCCGGCTAGCGGCACTCACAGATACG. Amino acid sequence: CASSFRLAALTDT. The CDR3 reads in full as CASSFRLAALTDTQYF.

This clone was seen ten or more times. The read comes to an end 3 residues before the CDR3 does, leaving the germline J gene to fill in the end. The chain employs TRBV5-6 and TRBJ2-7, with D uncertain. V lost 2 bases and J 4 bases, leaving 10 bases between the germline ends. Germline CDR1 and CDR2: SGHDT and YYEEEE. This CDR3 comprises 13 residues. This chain's CDR3 is CASSFEVSYEQYF. The CDR3 DNA, read in part, is TGTGCCAGCAGCTTTGAGGTTTCTTACGAG.

This clone was observed at least ten times. Read coverage stops 3 residues before the CDR3 terminus; the germline J gene supplies the remainder. V gene TRBV30 combines with J gene TRBJ2-2, with D maybe TRBD2 (6 bases). Germline lookup yields CDR1 GTSNPN and CDR2 SVGIG (reference sequence). This CDR3 contains 16 residues. Deletions cut 1 base from V and 4 bases from J, with 16 bases between. The CDR3 reads CAWSEGLFGSTGELFF. The sequenced CDR3 bases are TGTGCCTGGAGTGAAGGACTATTCGGGAGCACCGGGGAG.

This clone was counted ten times or more. The sequenced fragment ends 3 residues before the CDR3 boundary, so the rest is inferred from the germline J gene. The rearrangement links TRBV19 to TRBJ1-2; D might be TRBD1 (6 bases). CDR1 and CDR2 from the germline V gene are LNHDA and SQIVND (reference sequence). The CDR3 totals 14 residues. V shed 6 bases and J shed 2 bases, with 13 bases lying between them. CDR3 protein: CASRRTEGNYGYTF. CDR3 DNA, as far as it was read: TGTGCCAGTAGGCGGACAGAAGGAAACTATGGC.

This clone came up a few times. The observed sequence ends 3 residues before the CDR3 terminus, with the missing tail filled in from the germline J gene. V gene TRBV7-6 combines with J gene TRBJ2-1, with 8 bases lining up with TRBD2. V lost 5 bases and J lost 6; bases outside the gene matches: 18. CDR1 SGHVS and CDR2 FNYEAQ come from the germline V gene. The CDR3 sequence is 18 residues long. The part of the CDR3 DNA that was read is TGTGCCAGCAGCCATCGACGAATTTTAGCGGGAAATCTCAATGAG. It translates to CASSHRRILAGNLNE. The full CDR3 protein is CASSHRRILAGNLNEQFF.

This clone came up many times. The read gets to within 3 residues of the CDR3 end, and the germline J gene fills in the rest. The chain is built from TRBV2 and TRBJ2-3, with D unresolved. V lost 2 bases to trimming and J lost 3 bases, with 9 bases between them. The CDR3 covers 14 residues. The germline V gene has CDR1 SNHLY and CDR2 FYNNEI. The CDR3 spells CASSEMYFTDTQYF. The covered CDR3 bases are TGTGCCAGCAGTGAAATGTACTTTACAGATACG. Based on the CDR3 plus reference TRBV2 and TRBJ2-3, the full variable domain is EPEVTQTPSHQVTQMGQEVILRCVPISNHLYFYWYRQILGQKVEFLVSFYNNEISEKSEIFDDQFSVERPDGSNFTLKIRSTKLEDSAMYFCASSEMYFTDTQYFGPGTRLTVL.

This clone showed up many times. The missing CDR3 end, 3 residues past where the read stops, is filled in from the germline J gene. The chain carries TRBV30 and TRBJ2-7; TRBD1 might be the D (5 bases). Germline CDR1 reads GTSNPN; CDR2 reads SVGIG (reference sequence). The CDR3 consists of 13 residues. Deletions cut 4 bases from V and 3 bases from J, with 13 bases between. The CDR3 sequence is CAWKETEDYEQYF. CDR3 bases read: TGTGCCTGGAAGGAGACAGAAGACTACGAG. Looking up the rest from reference TRBV30 and TRBJ2-7 gives the full variable domain: SQTIHQWPATLVQPVGSPLSLECTVEGTSNPNLYWYRQAAGRGLQLLFYSVGIGQISSEVPQNLSASRPQDRQFILSSKKLLLSDSGFYLCAWKETEDYEQYFGPGTRLTVT.

This clone came up a few times. The read stops 3 residues short of the end of the CDR3; the missing end is completed from the germline J gene. The rearrangement links TRBV30 to TRBJ1-2; possible D gene TRBD1, 6 bases. There are 16 residues in the CDR3. The germline CDR1 and CDR2 sequences are GTSNPN and SVGIG (reference sequence). Trimming cost V 0 bases and J 5 bases, with 19 bases left between them. The sequenced part of the CDR3 DNA is TGTGCCTGGAGTGTGGGGTCTACAGGGCGAGGTTATGGC. This encodes CAWSVGSTGRGYG. The complete CDR3 sequence is CAWSVGSTGRGYGYTF.

The CDR3 region is CASSPGVPTNQPQHF. CDR3 bases read: TGTGCCAGCAGCCCCGGGGTCCCGACCAATCAGCCC. V gene TRBV7-8 combines with J gene TRBJ1-5, with no clear D. Read sequence stops 3 residues before the CDR3 end, and the germline J gene provides the missing end. In germline, CDR1 is SGHVS, CDR2 FQNEAQ. The ends were cut back, 5 bases at V and 3 bases at J, with 14 bases in the middle. The CDR3 contains 15 residues.

In its sample, this clone was seen many times. The read stops 3 residues short of the end of the CDR3; the missing end is completed from the germline J gene. This chain joins TRBV30 and TRBJ2-7, with TRBD2 matching over 8 bases. The CDR3 consists of 15 residues. V was clipped by 2 bases and J by 0 bases; unmatched bases: 6. CDR1 GTSNPN and CDR2 SVGIG come from the germline V gene (reference sequence). CDR3 region: CAWSTGGPSSYEQYF. The CDR3 DNA, read in part, is TGTGCCTGGAGTACGGGGGGGCCTAGCTCCTACGAG.

This clone came up many times. The read ends 3 residues early relative to the CDR3; the germline J gene fills the gap. The gene calls are TRBV24-1 and TRBJ2-5, with TRBD1 matching over 7 bases. After removal of 9 bases from V and 4 bases from J, the junction contained 7 bases not matched to a gene. The germline CDR1 and CDR2 sequences are KGHDR and SFDVKD. CDR3 size: 13 residues. CDR3 residues: CATAQGQIETQYF. Incomplete CDR3 DNA: TGTGCCACCGCACAGGGACAGATAGAGACC.

This clone occurred many times. The CDR3 end falls 3 residues outside the read, so it is completed with the germline J gene. V is TRBV28 and J is TRBJ2-7; D is possibly TRBD1 (6 bases). The CDR3 runs to 14 residues. CDR1 is MDHEN, CDR2 SYDVKM, per germline. Between the trimmed V and J ends, which lost 5 bases and 2 bases, there was a span of 13 bases. Incomplete CDR3 DNA: TGTGCCAGCAGTAAACCACAGGGTCCCTACGAG. This encodes CASSKPQGPYE. The full CDR3 sequence reads CASSKPQGPYEQYF. The complete variable domain, with remaining parts taken from reference TRBV28 and TRBJ2-7, reads DVKVTQSSRYLVKRTGEKVFLECVQDMDHENMFWYRQDPGLGLRLIYFSYDVKMKEKGDIPEGYSVSREKKERFSLILESASTNQTSMYLCASSKPQGPYEQYFGPGTRLTVT.

This clone was seen at least ten times. The read ends 3 residues early relative to the CDR3; the germline J gene fills the gap. The J gene is TRBJ1-6, the V gene TRBV30, with D perhaps matching TRBD1 (6 bases). This CDR3 has 16 residues. From germline, CDR1 is GTSNPN and CDR2 SVGIG (reference sequence). The V and J ends lost 6 bases and 4 bases respectively, with 19 bases between them. CDR3 residues: CACQPSPGTYNSPLHF. CDR3 DNA (partial): TGTGCCTGCCAACCGTCGCCAGGGACATATAATTCACCC.

This clone was observed many times. CDR3 bases read: TGTGCCAGCAGTGTTGGGGGGGCGCGAGACGAG. This translates into CASSVGGARDE. The full CDR3 sequence reads CASSVGGARDEQYF. The chain has TRBV2 and TRBJ2-7, with D perhaps matching TRBD2 (7 bases). The read ends 3 residues early relative to the CDR3; the germline J gene fills the gap. This CDR3 region has 14 residues. Germline V gene data show CDR1 as SNHLY and CDR2 as FYNNEI. The V end lost 4 bases, the J end lost 5 bases, and 15 bases lay between the germline ends.

At least ten counts were recorded for this clone. The read ends 3 residues before the CDR3 terminus; that terminus is restored from the germline J gene. This chain links TRBV28 with TRBJ2-5; 11 bases are a match to TRBD1. The V and J ends lost 5 bases and 5 bases, in that order; junction bases with no gene match: 7. Germline lookup yields CDR1 MDHEN and CDR2 SYDVKM. The CDR3 is 15 residues long. The CDR3 bases that were read are TGTGCCAGCAGTCTAGGACAGGGGGCGAGGGAGACC. It translates to CASSLGQGARET. The CDR3, in full, reads CASSLGQGARETQYF.

This clone showed up many times. Sequencing ends 3 residues short of the CDR3 end; the germline J gene provides the rest. V gene TRBV6-1 combines with J gene TRBJ1-5, with a weak D call TRBD1 (5 bases). The V and J ends lost 1 base and 2 bases respectively, with 9 bases between them. CDR3 size: 15 residues. CDR1 is MNHNS, CDR2 SASEGT, per germline. The CDR3 is CASSEVGGGNQPQHF. The covered CDR3 bases are TGTGCCAGCAGTGAAGTTGGGGGGGGCAATCAGCCC.

Worth noting for this clone: The CDR3 end lies 3 residues beyond the end of the read and is filled in from the germline J gene. The genes are TRBV19 and TRBJ2-2; D is unresolved. Trimming took off 5 bases at V and 5 bases at J, with 9 bases between the two ends. This CDR3 spans 13 amino acids. Looked up from germline, CDR1 is LNHDA and CDR2 is SQIVND (reference sequence). The covered CDR3 bases are TGTGCCAGTAGTCCTAGGAGAACCGGGGAG. Amino acid sequence: CASSPRRTGE. The whole CDR3 sequence reads CASSPRRTGELFF.

This clone has ten or more counts. The read comes to an end 3 residues before the CDR3 does, leaving the germline J gene to fill in the end. This sequence joins TRBV2 and TRBJ1-1; TRBD1 agrees at 11 bases. The V gene's germline CDR1 is SNHLY and CDR2 FYNNEI. This CDR3 comprises 13 residues. The ends lost 10 bases at V and 5 bases at J; junction bases unmatched: 6. CDR3: CATGQGALTEAFF. The sequenced CDR3 bases are TGTGCCACCGGACAGGGGGCATTGACTGAA.

This clone was counted ten times or more. The observed sequence ends 3 residues before the CDR3 terminus, with the missing tail filled in from the germline J gene. The chain combines TRBV10-3 with TRBJ1-5, with a weak D call TRBD1 (5 bases). The V gene lost 4 bases and the J gene lost 5 bases, with 12 bases spanning the gap. Germline V gene sequence: CDR1 ENHRY, CDR2 SYGVKD. This CDR3 has 14 residues. The CDR3 here is CAISVKGNHQPQHF. The CDR3 DNA, read in part, is TGTGCCATCAGTGTTAAGGGGAACCATCAGCCC.

The table lists this clone with many counts. The sequence runs out 3 residues before the end of the CDR3; the remainder is reconstructed from the germline J gene. The chain couples TRBV7-2 to TRBJ1-6; D unclear. CDR3 length equals 13 residues. Per the germline V gene, CDR1 is SGHTA and CDR2 is FQGNSA. This chain's CDR3 is CASSRSTGLPLHF. The CDR3 bases that were read are TGTGCCAGCAGCAGATCGACGGGTCTTCCC. The full variable domain, completed using reference TRBV7-2 and TRBJ1-6, is GAGVSQSPSNKVTEKGKDVELRCDPISGHTALYWYRQSLGQGLEFLIYFQGNSAPDKSGLPSDRFSAERTGGSVSTLTIQRTQQEDSAVYLCASSRSTGLPLHFGNGTRLTVT.

This clone has a count of ten or more. The read finishes 3 residues shy of the CDR3 end, and the germline J gene is used to complete it. The chain employs TRBV30 and TRBJ2-3; D remains unclear. This CDR3 is 12 amino acids long. CDR1 is GTSNPN and CDR2 is SVGIG in the germline V gene (reference sequence). V gave up 1 base and J gave up 6 bases, with 8 bases separating them. Partial CDR3 DNA: TGTGCCTGGAGTGCCTCCGGGGATACG. This translates into CAWSASGDT. The entire CDR3 protein reads CAWSASGDTQYF.

This clone was detected ten times or more. The missing CDR3 end, 3 residues past where the read stops, is filled in from the germline J gene. This rearrangement joins TRBV7-6 to TRBJ2-1, with D perhaps matching TRBD2 (6 bases). The CDR3 covers 13 residues. Germline V CDR1 and CDR2: SGHVS, FNYEAQ. V was shortened by 5 bases and J by 8 bases, with 13 bases between the two germline ends. The covered CDR3 bases are TGTGCCAGCAGCGCCCGACTAGGAGATGAG. Translated, it gives CASSARLGDE. The entire CDR3 reads CASSARLGDEQFF.

In its sample, this clone was seen many times. The DNA ends 3 residues before the CDR3 does, and the rest of the CDR3 is filled in from the germline J gene. This chain joins TRBV30 and TRBJ1-2, with 8 bases fitting TRBD1. Trimming removed 4 bases from V and 6 bases from J; junction bases left unmatched: 13. The CDR3 length is 15 residues. Germline assignment: CDR1 GTSNPN and CDR2 SVGIG (reference sequence). The CDR3 protein is CAWKGYDRGSDGYTF. Partial CDR3 DNA: TGTGCCTGGAAGGGATATGACAGGGGATCGGATGGC.

Note on this clone: The read comes to an end 3 residues before the CDR3 does, leaving the germline J gene to fill in the end. V usage is TRBV7-2 and J usage is TRBJ1-1; D remains unclear. With 3 bases removed from V and 3 bases from J, the gap between germline ends came to 8 bases. The V gene's germline CDR1 is SGHTA and CDR2 FQGNSA. CDR3 length: 13 residues. CDR3 sequence: CASSFNPDTEAFF. The covered CDR3 bases are TGTGCCAGCAGCTTTAATCCAGACACTGAA.